Given below is one T cell receptor beta chain in context. This receptor's antigen is unknown. Per-base quality was not reported, and no clone a single base away is much larger than it. The sample's time point label, decoded: cells obtained before transplantation from donor or recipient. CD3+CD4+ and CD3+CD8+ populations were FACS-sorted from unstimulated pre-transplant donor and recipient cells taken from spleen or lymph nodes. Receptor libraries were prepared by the immunoSEQ multiplex PCR assay. For most patients, genomic DNA was isolated using the Qiagen DNeasy Blood and Tissue Kit and was shipped frozen to Adaptive Biotechnologies for TCR sequencing. For most patients, high-throughput TCR-beta CDR3 sequencing of genomic DNA was performed by Adaptive Biotechnologies. As for the authors' bioinformatics: Adaptive's ImmunoSEQ software supplied the TCR sequencing data for 18 patients, while MiXCR and VDJtools were used to process a few other patients. CD4 versus CD8 sorting errors were corrected by removing sequences found in both subsets at a frequency ratio below 5:1. CDR3 nucleotide sequences shared between donor and recipient were removed because their origin could not be assigned. At least 2-fold expansion over unstimulated cells and a minimum CFSE-low frequency of 0.002% (template counts) or 0.001% (read counts) were required for clones to be classified as alloreactive. A clone was considered mappable if detected in the sequenced pre-transplant spleen, lymph node, or MLR CFSE-low populations of the donor or recipient. Cumulative frequency of alloreactive clones was calculated as a percentage of all sequences weighted by copy number. TCRdb took over this immuneACCESS table, retaining in-frame rearrangements with V and J assigned. Such tables are incomplete; in checked studies, under half of the missing clones stem from an unresolved V gene, and the remainder is unexplained. That table furnishes V, J and clone size, whereas the DNA furnished D and trimming. This sample comprises about 83,000 clones, around 90% of them detected only once. Clones ranked in the top ten supply less than 0.4% of the sample.

The data belong to a study of graft-versus-host responses after intestinal transplantation (dated by TCRdb to about 2021). Regarding the study in general: The transplants that recipients received were multivisceral, liver-intestinal, or isolated intestinal. All recipients received anti-thymocyte globulin induction followed by maintenance tacrolimus and steroids for about three years. Graft-versus-host and host-versus-graft alloreactive T cell clones were tracked in the graft, circulation and bone marrow after intestinal transplantation using bulk TCR-beta CDR3 sequencing. To identify alloreactive clones, pre-transplant mixed lymphocyte reaction products were sequenced and compared with unstimulated pre-transplant donor and recipient T cells. A cohort of approximately 24 intestinal transplant recipients, including one retransplant, was enrolled, and a few patients lacking pretransplant specimens were excluded. A peak of at least 4% donor T cells among recipient peripheral blood mononuclear cells was the definition used for donor T cell macrochimerism. Rather than being sequenced by the commercial service, samples from a few later patients were sequenced in-house on an Illumina MiSeq and processed with MiXCR.

Findings and caveats that apply to the study as a whole: GvH clones were found in recipient bone marrow, and some of the GvH clones appeared earlier in ileal mucosa or blood, which is consistent with an intestinal mucosal origin. Early after transplant, peak levels of circulating GvH clones were associated with declines in HvG clones. Patients with donor T cell macrochimerism had high GvH to HvG T cell clonal ratios in their allografts. The conclusions were limited by the relatively low number and heterogeneity of the intestinal transplant patients.

CDR1 and CDR2 were assigned from the germline V gene as KGHSH and LQKENI. The CDR3 spans 13 residues, from the cysteine through the phenylalanine. The sequence is cut down to CDR3 DNA, 39 bases in frame from base 1. V is clipped by 5 bases and J by 6 bases, and the sequence between their germline boundaries is 14 bases long. The TCR was taken from a human donor who received an intestinal transplant. The sample was unstimulated CD4+ T cells sorted from spleen or lymph node cells, taken before intestinal transplant. The rearrangement joined TRBV18 to TRBJ2-7; TRBD2 could be the D gene, as 5 bases match. The CDR3 has the sequence CASSGLLGSEQYF. The bases are TGTGCCAGCTCAGGACTTCTAGGTAGCGAGCAGTACTTC.